The 32 T cell receptor beta chains listed next were all sequenced from one sample in a study of shared clonotypes between healthy human individuals. The data were produced by immunoSEQ multiplex PCR, yet TCRdb's version contains in-frame clones alone and is incomplete. The sample has 520,000 or so clones; around 74% are singletons. Sequencing used PBMCs. Receptors originate from a woman between 40 and 55 years old in good health. Some clones in this sample may be carry-over from other donors' samples.

The CDR3 nucleotides read TGTGCCATCAGTGGGCCCGGGACCATAAACAATGAGCAGTTCTTC. Its protein product is CAISGPGTINNEQFF. V gene TRBV10-3 combines with J gene TRBJ2-1; D could derive from TRBD1 or TRBD2 (5 bases each). Germline-derived CDR1 and CDR2 are ENHRY and SYGVKD. V lost 4 bases to trimming and J lost 5 bases, with 15 bases between them. The CDR3 length is 15 residues.

The chain links TRBV19 to TRBJ2-2; 8 bases line up with TRBD2. The trim removed 7 bases at V and 8 bases at J, leaving 12 bases unmatched. Germline CDR1 and CDR2: LNHDA and SQIVND (reference sequence). CDR3 size: 15 residues. The CDR3 DNA is TGTGCCAGTACCCCGTGGGTAGCGGGGCAGGGGGAGCTGTTTTTT. This sequence encodes CASTPWVAGQGELFF.

The rearrangement joins TRBV27 to TRBJ1-3; D remains ambiguous. V dropped 7 bases and J dropped 3 bases, with 16 bases sitting between them. Germline CDR1 and CDR2: MNHEY and SMNVEV (reference sequence). The length of the CDR3 is 15 residues. The CDR3 coding sequence is TGTGCCAGCATTCGGGCCGCGACGGGTGGAAACACCATATATTTT. It translates to CASIRAATGGNTIYF.

This clone was seen ten or more times. Different DNA sequences within this sample yield the same CDR3. CDR3 residues: CATRTGEAGELFF. The CDR3 region has the DNA TGTGCCACCCGGACAGGGGAGGCCGGGGAGCTGTTTTTT. This chain connects TRBV27 to TRBJ2-2; 9 bases line up with TRBD1. CDR3 size: 13 residues. Per germline, CDR1 MNHEY and CDR2 SMNVEV (reference sequence). The J segment lost 6 bases and the V segment lost 10 bases, leaving 6 bases of the junction unmatched.

This chain links TRBV7-2 with TRBJ2-7, with 10 bases aligning to TRBD1. The CDR3 runs to 15 residues. The germline CDR1 and CDR2 sequences are SGHTA and FQGNSA. V dropped 5 bases and J dropped 4; count of bases not matched to a gene: 8. CDR3 DNA sequence: TGTGCCAGCAGCGACGGGACAGGGGAATCATACGAGCAGTACTTC. Its translation: CASSDGTGESYEQYF.

The CDR3 region is CASSIPQGEAFF. CDR3 sequence (DNA): TGTGCCAGTAGTATACCTCAGGGTGAAGCTTTCTTT. The chain carries TRBV19 and TRBJ1-1, with a possible D match to TRBD1 (5 bases). V was pared by 2 bases and J by 7 bases, with 8 bases between. The CDR3 extends over 12 amino acids. Germline V CDR1 and CDR2: LNHDA, SQIVND (reference sequence). The whole variable domain, filled in from reference TRBV19 and TRBJ1-1, reads DGGITQSPKYLFRKEGQNVTLSCEQNLNHDAMYWYRQDPGQGLRLIYYSQIVNDFQKGDIAEGYSVSREKKESFPLTVTSAQKNPTAFYLCASSIPQGEAFFGQGTRLTVV.

This chain links TRBV30 with TRBJ2-1; the D is unclear. The CDR3 runs to 12 residues. CDR1 is GTSNPN and CDR2 is SVGIG in the germline V gene (reference sequence). Trimming took off 1 base at V and 15 bases at J, with 16 bases between the two ends. CDR3 in DNA: TGTGCCTGGAGTGGCTCTCGTCTAATGGTGTTCTTC. This codes for CAWSGSRLMVFF.

The chain couples TRBV19 to TRBJ2-3, with 14 bases aligning to TRBD2. The trim removed 8 bases at V and 4 bases at J, leaving 8 bases unmatched. The CDR3 loop spans 16 amino acids. Germline V CDR1 and CDR2: LNHDA, SQIVND (reference sequence). This CDR3 is CASGTGLAGGSDTQYF. The DNA of the CDR3 is TGTGCCAGTGGGACAGGACTAGCGGGAGGCTCAGATACGCAGTATTTT.

There are a few counts of this clone. V gene TRBV2 combines with J gene TRBJ1-5, with D perhaps TRBD1 (5 bases). Germline V gene lookup returns CDR1 SNHLY and CDR2 FYNNEI. V shed 4 bases and J shed 3 bases, with 10 bases lying between them. The CDR3 loop spans 14 amino acids. The chain's CDR3 is CASSGGTYNQPQHF. CDR3 sequence (DNA): TGTGCCAGCAGTGGGGGCACTTACAATCAGCCCCAGCATTTT.

The rearrangement links TRBV30 to TRBJ2-7, with 7 bases lining up with TRBD2. CDR1 is GTSNPN and CDR2 is SVGIG in the germline V gene (reference sequence). The CDR3 extends over 15 amino acids. V gave up 0 bases and J gave up 3 bases; unmatched junction bases: 8. The CDR3 sequence: CAWSVRYLADYEQYF. The CDR3 nucleotides are TGTGCCTGGAGTGTACGGTACCTAGCGGACTACGAGCAGTACTTC. Filled out from reference TRBV30 and TRBJ2-7, the complete variable domain reads SQTIHQWPATLVQPVGSPLSLECTVEGTSNPNLYWYRQAAGRGLQLLFYSVGIGQISSEVPQNLSASRPQDRQFILSSKKLLLSDSGFYLCAWSVRYLADYEQYFGPGTRLTVT.

The J gene is TRBJ1-3, the V gene TRBV28; 12 bases map to TRBD1. V lost 6 bases, J lost 4 bases, and 10 bases stayed unmatched. Looked up from germline, CDR1 is MDHEN and CDR2 is SYDVKM. There are 17 residues in the CDR3. In DNA, the CDR3 is TGTGCCAGCAGCCCAACGGGACAGGGGGCGCGCGGAAACACCATATATTTT. It yields the protein CASSPTGQGARGNTIYF.

The chain uses TRBV10-3 and TRBJ1-5; D not certain. This CDR3 is 15 amino acids long. V was trimmed by 3 bases and J by 2 bases, leaving 11 bases between them. Germline CDR1 and CDR2: ENHRY and SYGVKD. The CDR3 DNA reads as TGTGCCATCAGTGACGTCGCTCCGGGCAATCAGCCCCAGCATTTT. This codes for CAISDVAPGNQPQHF.

V is TRBV5-8 and J is TRBJ2-7, with 7 bases fitting TRBD1. There are 15 residues in the CDR3. J gave up 5 bases and V 5 bases, and 13 bases lay outside the gene matches. Germline values: CDR1 SGHTS, CDR2 YDEGEE. DNA of the CDR3: TGTGCCAGCAGGAGTGTGACAGGGTATATAGACGAGCAGTACTTC. Its protein product is CASRSVTGYIDEQYF. Supplemented by reference TRBV5-8 and TRBJ2-7, the full variable domain reads EAGVTQSPTHLIKTRGQQATLRCSPISGHTSVYWYQQALGLGLQFLLWYDEGEERNRGNFPPRFSGRQFPNYSSELNVNALELEDSALYLCASRSVTGYIDEQYFGPGTRLTVT.

This chain links TRBV6-6 with TRBJ2-1; 8 bases are a match to TRBD1. CDR3 length equals 14 residues. The junction had 6 bases not matched to a gene; V was cut back by 5 bases and J by 6 bases. Germline lookup yields CDR1 MNHNY and CDR2 SVGAGI (reference sequence). For the CDR3, the DNA is TGTGCCAGCAGTCAGGACAGGGCCGGCAATGAGCAGTTCTTC. Translating it yields CASSQDRAGNEQFF.

The chain links TRBV7-2 to TRBJ1-2, with 9 bases aligning to TRBD1. CDR1 is SGHTA and CDR2 is FQGNSA in the germline V gene. The CDR3 runs to 16 residues. With V trimmed by 4 bases and J by 3 bases, 9 bases remained unmatched. For the CDR3, the DNA is TGTGCCAGCAGCTCACCTCAGACAGGGGGAGACTATGGCTACACCTTC. Translation: CASSSPQTGGDYGYTF.

This chain joins TRBV28 and TRBJ1-2, with TRBD1 matching 11 bases. CDR1 is MDHEN, CDR2 SYDVKM, per germline. The CDR3 is 14 amino acids. The V gene end was trimmed by 8 bases and the J gene end by 8 bases; junction bases not matched to a gene: 10. The DNA of the CDR3 is TGTGCCAGCTGGGACAGGGGGGCCTTTTGGGGCTACACCTTC. Translating it yields CASWDRGAFWGYTF.

This rearrangement joins TRBV6-5 to TRBJ2-1; 7 bases align to TRBD2. The ends lost 6 bases at V and 2 bases at J; junction bases unmatched: 4. Germline CDR1 and CDR2: MNHEY and SVGAGI. CDR3 length equals 14 residues. The CDR3, as DNA: TGTGCCAGCAGGGGACTACAGCCCTACAATGAGCAGTTCTTC. Translated: CASRGLQPYNEQFF.

V gene TRBV5-4 combines with J gene TRBJ2-2; D might be TRBD1 or TRBD2, each matching 6 bases. V was clipped by 4 bases and J by 13 bases, with 20 bases between them. CDR3 length: 14 residues. Germline lookup yields CDR1 SGHNT and CDR2 YYREEE (reference sequence). The CDR3 DNA sequence: TGTGCCAGCAGCCCCGACGGGGGCTTTGGCGGGCTGTTTTTT. The encoded protein is CASSPDGGFGGLFF.

This clone was seen a single time. The rearrangement links TRBV4-3 to TRBJ2-3; D not certain. Between the trimmed V and J ends, which lost 3 bases and 4 bases, there was a span of 8 bases. Germline V gene sequence: CDR1 LGHNA, CDR2 YSLEER. The CDR3 spans 13 residues. The CDR3 DNA follows: TGCGCCAGCAGCCAGGCCCTAGCAGATACGCAGTATTTT. It encodes CASSQALADTQYF.

This chain links TRBV10-3 with TRBJ2-7; 12 nucleotides line up with TRBD1. The CDR3 consists of 16 residues. Unmatched junction bases numbered 9, after V lost 4 bases and J lost 5 bases. Germline V gene lookup returns CDR1 ENHRY and CDR2 SYGVKD. CDR3 in amino acids: CAISGTGTGGLNEQYF. In DNA form, the CDR3 reads TGTGCCATCAGTGGAACCGGGACAGGGGGCTTGAACGAGCAGTACTTC.

V is TRBV19 and J is TRBJ1-2; TRBD1 is a possible D gene (5 bases). With 9 bases removed from V and 1 base from J, the gap between germline ends came to 9 bases. In germline, CDR1 is LNHDA, CDR2 SQIVND (reference sequence). The CDR3 is 12 residues long. The CDR3 is CASGTLNYGYTF. The CDR3 bases are TGTGCCAGCGGGACCCTTAACTATGGCTACACCTTC.

This clone was recorded many times. Other DNA sequences in the same sample also yield this CDR3. The gene calls are TRBV6-5 and TRBJ1-4; 7 nucleotides line up with TRBD1. CDR3 length: 13 residues. Trimming cost V 6 bases and J 8 bases; bases outside gene matches: 6. In germline, CDR1 is MNHEY, CDR2 SVGAGI. CDR3 region: CASRQGNREKLFF. In DNA, the CDR3 is TGTGCCAGCAGACAGGGGAATCGGGAAAAACTGTTTTTT.

The CDR3 here is CASSYGGVYGYTF. The CDR3 nucleotides are TGTGCCAGCAGTTATGGGGGGGTCTATGGCTACACCTTC. This chain uses TRBV28 with TRBJ1-2, with a weak D call TRBD1 (5 bases). Per the germline V gene, CDR1 is MDHEN and CDR2 is SYDVKM. This CDR3 is built from 13 residues. Trimming cost V 4 bases and J 4 bases, with 10 bases left between them.

This chain uses TRBV5-1 with TRBJ2-1; 12 bases match TRBD2. The length of the CDR3 is 18 residues. V shed 1 base and J 5 bases; nucleotides not matched to a gene: 10. Germline V gene lookup returns CDR1 SGHRS and CDR2 YFSETQ. The CDR3 spells CASSLRAHTSGRHNEQFF. CDR3 coding DNA: TGCGCCAGCAGCTTGCGGGCACATACTAGCGGGAGGCACAATGAGCAGTTCTTC. The whole variable domain, filled in from reference TRBV5-1 and TRBJ2-1, reads KAGVTQTPRYLIKTRGQQVTLSCSPISGHRSVSWYQQTPGQGLQFLFEYFSETQRNKGNFPGRFSGRQFSNSRSEMNVSTLELGDSALYLCASSLRAHTSGRHNEQFFGPGTRLTVL.

The chain combines TRBV6-6 with TRBJ1-5; TRBD1 agrees at 9 bases. The germline V gene encodes CDR1 MNHNY and CDR2 SVGAGI (reference sequence). The CDR3 is made up of 16 amino acids. V was clipped by 4 bases and J by 0 bases; unmatched bases: 4. CDR3 DNA: TGTGCCAGCAGTTCGGGACAGGGATATAGCAATCAGCCCCAGCATTTT. It specifies CASSSGQGYSNQPQHF.

J is TRBJ2-4 and V is TRBV11-2, with D unresolved. The V gene's germline CDR1 is SGHAT and CDR2 FQNNGV. The CDR3 runs to 16 residues. The V end lost 1 base, the J end lost 3 bases, and 13 bases lay between the germline ends. The CDR3 DNA sequence: TGTGCCAGCAGCTTAGTGTCAGGATGGGGCAAAAACATTCAGTACTTC. Its translation is CASSLVSGWGKNIQYF.

The chain links TRBV30 to TRBJ1-6, with D hard to call. Trimming took 5 bases from V and 8 from J, leaving 13 bases between them. Per germline, CDR1 GTSNPN and CDR2 SVGIG (reference sequence). CDR3 length: 13 amino acids. Here the CDR3 reads CAWSGARDSPLHF. The CDR3 DNA reads TGTGCCTGGTCCGGAGCTCGGGATTCACCCCTCCACTTT. Based on the CDR3 plus reference TRBV30 and TRBJ1-6, the full variable domain is SQTIHQWPATLVQPVGSPLSLECTVEGTSNPNLYWYRQAAGRGLQLLFYSVGIGQISSEVPQNLSASRPQDRQFILSSKKLLLSDSGFYLCAWSGARDSPLHFGNGTRLTVT.

V is TRBV28 and J is TRBJ2-3; no clear D gene. Per the germline V gene, CDR1 is MDHEN and CDR2 is SYDVKM. The CDR3 has 19 amino acids. Trimming shortened V by 6 bases and J by 0 bases, and 25 bases separated the two germline ends. The CDR3 nucleotides are TGTGCCAGCAGCCGAAAGGTCCCGCGACGCCACCCTAGCACAGATACGCAGTATTTT. Translated: CASSRKVPRRHPSTDTQYF.

This clone was recorded once. The chain has TRBV7-3 and TRBJ2-5; D is possibly TRBD2 (5 bases). CDR1 is SGHTA, CDR2 FQGTGA, per germline. The CDR3 loop spans 15 amino acids. With 0 bases removed from V and 4 bases from J, the gap between germline ends came to 12 bases. The CDR3 sequence: CASSLTFRDGETQYF. Here the CDR3 DNA reads TGTGCCAGCAGCTTAACGTTCCGGGATGGAGAGACCCAGTACTTC.

The chain links TRBV4-2 to TRBJ2-1, with D perhaps TRBD2 (6 bases). This CDR3 has 12 amino acids. Germline V gene sequence: CDR1 LGHNA, CDR2 YNFKEQ. V lost 1 base to trimming and J lost 15 bases, with 13 bases between them. This CDR3 is CASSQVGSRAFF. The CDR3 DNA sequence: TGTGCCAGCAGCCAAGTCGGGAGTCGCGCGTTCTTC.

The rearrangement uses TRBV6-1 and TRBJ1-2; no clear D gene. V was clipped by 4 bases and J by 6 bases, with 12 bases between them. The germline V gene encodes CDR1 MNHNS and CDR2 SASEGT. This CDR3 has 13 residues. CDR3 sequence: CASSVRAWDGYTF. Here the CDR3 DNA reads TGTGCCAGCAGTGTAAGAGCATGGGATGGCTACACCTTC.

To note about this clone: Within the sample, other DNA sequences also encode this same CDR3. The gene calls are TRBV7-2 and TRBJ2-1; 12 bases are a match to TRBD2. Trimming at V came to 4 bases and at J to 6 bases, leaving 4 bases not matched to a gene. The length of the CDR3 is 15 residues. The germline V gene has CDR1 SGHTA and CDR2 FQGNSA. In DNA, the CDR3 is TGTGCCAGCAGCTCGACTAGCGGGAGTGGCAATGAGCAGTTCTTC. Its translation: CASSSTSGSGNEQFF.